These 17 T cell receptor beta chains share one sample of origin, sequenced in a study of shared clonotypes between healthy human individuals. Some clones are missing from TCRdb's copy, which holds only in-frame ones; the method was immunoSEQ multiplex PCR. Altogether about 730,000 clones are present, roughly 72% being singletons, with the ten largest covering more than 1.5%. Sequencing input: memory CD4+ T cells sorted from blood. Subset in this sample: CD45RA-negative fraction. Source of these receptors: a woman between 25 and 40 years old in good health.

The genes are TRBV28 and TRBJ2-5; D call uncertain. The germline V gene encodes CDR1 MDHEN and CDR2 SYDVKM. Trimming took 6 bases from V and 0 from J, leaving 8 bases between them. The CDR3 has 13 residues. The DNA of the CDR3 is TGTGCCAGCAGCTTCGCTTACCAAGAGACCCAGTACTTC. Residues: CASSFAYQETQYF.

This clone has just a few counts. The rearrangement joins TRBV21-1 to TRBJ1-5. TRBV21-1 is designated a pseudogene. The CDR3 is 15 residues long. The CDR3 bases are TGTGCCAGCAGCAGGGAAGGGCTGGCGGATCAGCCCCAGCATTTT. Its translation is CASSREGLADQPQHF.

A few counts support this clone. The rearrangement uses TRBV5-1 and TRBJ2-2; no clear D. This CDR3 region has 14 residues. Per germline, CDR1 SGHRS and CDR2 YFSETQ. V gave up 3 bases and J gave up 1 base, with 7 bases separating them. The DNA of the CDR3 is TGCGCCAGCAGCTCACGGAAGAACACCGGGGAGCTGTTTTTT. Translating it yields CASSSRKNTGELFF.

V gene TRBV27 combines with J gene TRBJ2-3, with 10 bases matching TRBD2. J was trimmed by 2 bases and V by 4 bases; bases with no gene match: 12. CDR3 length: 18 amino acids. The germline CDR1 and CDR2 sequences are MNHEY and SMNVEV (reference sequence). CDR3 residues: CASSSDGLADEYTDTQYF. DNA of the CDR3: TGTGCCAGCAGTTCGGACGGACTAGCGGACGAATACACAGATACGCAGTATTTT.

Many counts were recorded for this clone. The rearrangement links TRBV2 to TRBJ1-5; D may be TRBD1 (5 bases). V was pared by 10 bases and J by 0 bases, with 7 bases between. The CDR3 spans 12 residues. Germline CDR1 is SNHLY and CDR2 is FYNNEI. The CDR3: CATGLSNQPQHF. The CDR3 DNA follows: TGTGCCACGGGGCTTAGCAATCAGCCCCAGCATTTT.

The chain links TRBV6-5 to TRBJ2-7; 7 positions agree with TRBD1. Germline V gives CDR1 MNHEY, CDR2 SVGAGI. The V gene end was trimmed by 2 bases and the J gene end by 5 bases; junction bases not matched to a gene: 6. The CDR3 consists of 14 residues. This chain's CDR3 is CASSYRQGVNEQYF. CDR3 bases: TGTGCCAGCAGTTACCGGCAGGGGGTAAACGAGCAGTACTTC.

This chain uses TRBV27 with TRBJ2-1, with D tentatively TRBD2 (6 bases). CDR1 is MNHEY and CDR2 is SMNVEV in the germline V gene (reference sequence). The CDR3 contains 14 residues. Trimming stripped 7 bases from V and 5 bases from J, with 15 bases between. The CDR3 region is CASKRGAGNNEQFF. The CDR3 nucleotides are TGTGCCAGCAAGAGAGGGGCGGGAAACAATGAGCAGTTCTTC.

This clone was detected only once. The chain recombines TRBV4-1 with TRBJ2-5; D is unclear. V lost 0 bases to trimming and J lost 6 bases, with 14 bases between them. This CDR3 spans 15 amino acids. Germline V gene lookup returns CDR1 MGHRA and CDR2 YSYEKL. For the CDR3, the DNA is TGCGCCAGCAGCCAAGAATCGGCGAGGTTGAAGACCCAGTACTTC. Its protein is CASSQESARLKTQYF.

This rearrangement joins TRBV5-1 to TRBJ1-1, with no clear D. CDR3 length equals 14 residues. V was clipped by 0 bases and J by 1 base, with 7 bases between them. Germline assignment: CDR1 SGHRS and CDR2 YFSETQ. In DNA form, the CDR3 reads TGCGCCAGCAGCTTGGACGCTTCGAACACTGAAGCTTTCTTT. Amino acid sequence: CASSLDASNTEAFF.

The rearrangement links TRBV5-1 to TRBJ1-2; the D is unclear. Trimming shortened V by 0 bases and J by 5 bases, and 17 bases separated the two germline ends. The CDR3 spans 16 residues. From germline, CDR1 is SGHRS and CDR2 YFSETQ. This CDR3 is CASSLAIPPASYGYTF. CDR3 DNA sequence: TGCGCCAGCAGCTTGGCCATTCCCCCGGCGTCTTATGGCTACACCTTC.

In nucleotides, the CDR3 is TGTGCCAGCAGCCTCATGGGGAGCTCTGGAAACACCATATATTTT. It encodes CASSLMGSSGNTIYF. This chain uses TRBV9 with TRBJ1-3; no firm D call. Trimming left V 4 bases short and J 0 bases short, with 11 bases between. This CDR3 contains 15 residues. The germline gives CDR1 SGDLS, CDR2 YYNGEE.

The J gene is TRBJ2-7, the V gene TRBV18; D possibly corresponds to TRBD2 (7 bases). The CDR3 is made up of 15 amino acids. Germline V gene data show CDR1 as KGHSH and CDR2 as LQKENI. Deletions cut 3 bases from V and 5 bases from J, with 17 bases between. As DNA, the CDR3 is TGTGCCAGCTCACCGGCGGTCGGGGGGCCAAACGAGCAGTACTTC. Translating it yields CASSPAVGGPNEQYF.

The CDR3 sequence: CASSGENYGYTF. CDR3 in DNA: TGCGCCAGCAGCGGAGAAAACTATGGCTACACCTTC. The chain recombines TRBV5-1 with TRBJ1-2; D call uncertain. The CDR3 is 12 amino acids. The V and J ends lost 4 bases and 2 bases respectively, with 6 bases between them. Germline V gene lookup returns CDR1 SGHRS and CDR2 YFSETQ. Filled out from reference TRBV5-1 and TRBJ1-2, the complete variable domain reads KAGVTQTPRYLIKTRGQQVTLSCSPISGHRSVSWYQQTPGQGLQFLFEYFSETQRNKGNFPGRFSGRQFSNSRSEMNVSTLELGDSALYLCASSGENYGYTFGSGTRLTVV.

This clone was observed a few times. J is TRBJ1-1 and V is TRBV10-3, with a weak D call TRBD1 (5 bases). The CDR3 has 15 residues. V lost 4 bases and J 0 bases, leaving 12 bases between the germline ends. Germline loops: CDR1 ENHRY, CDR2 SYGVKD. The CDR3 DNA reads TGTGCCATCAGTGCGGAGGGGAGGATGAACACTGAAGCTTTCTTT. Translating gives CAISAEGRMNTEAFF.

The V call is TRBV30, the J call TRBJ1-4; the D is unclear. Trimming removed 3 bases from V and 7 bases from J, with 15 bases in between. Germline lookup yields CDR1 GTSNPN and CDR2 SVGIG (reference sequence). The CDR3 extends over 14 amino acids. DNA of the CDR3: TGTGCCTGGAGCCCAACAGCCACGACTGAAAAACTGTTTTTT. Amino acid sequence: CAWSPTATTEKLFF.

V usage is TRBV11-3 and J usage is TRBJ2-2; TRBD1 might be the D (6 bases). CDR1 is SGHNT, CDR2 YENEEA, per germline. The CDR3 is 16 amino acids. The germline V and J ends were trimmed by 4 bases and 0 bases, with 12 bases remaining between them. The CDR3 here is CASSSTGPANTGELFF. In DNA form, the CDR3 reads TGTGCCAGCAGCTCTACAGGGCCCGCGAACACCGGGGAGCTGTTTTTT.

V is TRBV6-6 and J is TRBJ2-7; 12 bases align to TRBD2. Germline-derived CDR1 and CDR2 are MNHNY and SVGAGI (reference sequence). V lost 4 bases to trimming and J lost 2 bases; unmatched junction nucleotides: 3. The CDR3 spans 15 residues. The CDR3 is CASSSLAGGPYEQYF. CDR3 coding DNA: TGTGCCAGCAGTTCCCTAGCGGGAGGGCCCTACGAGCAGTACTTC.